Below, one T cell receptor beta chain is given with its context. This record belongs to a study of blood T cell repertoires in COVID-19. The assay was immunoSEQ multiplex PCR, and TCRdb's table has in-frame clones only and misses some. The sample has 50,000 or so clones, under 85% seen once; the top ten hold about 7.2%. Germline loops: CDR1 SGHTA, CDR2 FQGTGA. J was trimmed by 6 bases and V by 4 bases; bases with no gene match: 9. CDR3 length: 15 residues. This clonotype originated in a man aged 55-75 years with active COVID-19. The sequenced sample was peripheral blood. V usage is TRBV7-3 and J usage is TRBJ2-1, with TRBD2 matching over 7 bases. This CDR3 reads CASSSGLVRGNEQFF. CDR3 nucleotides: TGTGCCAGCAGCTCAGGACTAGTTCGTGGCAATGAGCAGTTCTTC.